This T cell receptor beta chain was obtained from a study of T cell repertoires in cytomegalovirus infection. In the study overall: Public TCR beta signatures marked donors with CMV infection and the matching HLA.

As for this clonotype: Its specificity is unknown.

CDR1 is KGHSH, CDR2 LQKENI, per germline. Germline trimming cut 3 bases from V and 0 bases from J; bases unmatched to any gene: 10. This CDR3 has 18 amino acids. TCRdb re-called the reads with MiXCR, one entry per CDR3 protein. Found here are 550,000 to 700,000 distinct CDR3 sequences, 40% of them singletons; the top ten hold 48%. The origin of this receptor is a human donor in good health (CMV status not recorded). Some clones in this sample may be carry-over from other donors' samples. The sequenced sample was cultured PBMCs, obtained from culture after CMV antigen stimulation. The chain couples TRBV18 to TRBJ2-7, with 11 positions matching TRBD2. The CDR3 DNA is TGTGCCAGCTCACCCTATGCCGGAACTAGCGGGGGCTCCTACGAGCAGTACTTC. It codes for CASSPYAGTSGGSYEQYF. Combining the CDR3 with reference TRBV18 and TRBJ2-7 gives the whole variable domain NAGVMQNPRHLVRRRGQEARLRCSPMKGHSHVYWYRQLPEEGLKFMVYLQKENIIDESGMPKERFSAEFPKEGPSILRIQQVVRGDSAAYFCASSPYAGTSGGSYEQYFGPGTRLTVT.